One sample yielded the 13 T cell receptor beta chains listed below, sequenced in a study of blood T cell repertoires in COVID-19. Produced via immunoSEQ multiplex PCR; TCRdb's table is partial and in-frame only. The data contain about 73,000 clones, roughly 83% of them singletons. The sequencing sample was made of peripheral blood. The receptor set was obtained from a man older than 75 with active or convalescent COVID-19.

The chain couples TRBV4-1 to TRBJ2-2; 9 bases line up with TRBD1. The germline CDR1 and CDR2 sequences are MGHRA and YSYEKL. This CDR3 comprises 15 residues. V lost 0 bases, J lost 4 bases, and 0 bases stayed unmatched. This CDR3 is CASSQEDRGTGELFF. CDR3 sequence (DNA): TGCGCCAGCAGCCAAGAGGACAGGGGCACCGGGGAGCTGTTTTTT.

The chain carries TRBV15 and TRBJ2-3, with D tentatively TRBD1 (6 bases). The V end was cut by 3 bases, the J end by 0 bases, with 7 bases between. Germline V CDR1 and CDR2: LNHNV, YYDKDF (reference sequence). This CDR3 is 14 amino acids long. CDR3 residues: CATSSGQSTDTQYF. CDR3 bases: TGTGCCACCAGCAGCGGACAGAGCACAGATACGCAGTATTTT.

V is TRBV11-2 and J is TRBJ2-7; perhaps TRBD1 as D (6 bases). Germline lookup yields CDR1 SGHAT and CDR2 FQNNGV. V dropped 1 base and J dropped 0 bases, with 7 bases sitting between them. The CDR3 totals 14 residues. CDR3: CASSLGTASYEQYF. The CDR3, as DNA: TGTGCCAGCAGCTTAGGGACAGCCTCCTACGAGCAGTACTTC.

The chain links TRBV5-8 to TRBJ2-1; TRBD2 matches at 8 bases. The CDR3 consists of 15 residues. Germline V gene sequence: CDR1 SGHTS, CDR2 YDEGEE. V was pared by 4 bases and J by 3 bases, with 6 bases of the junction left unmatched. The CDR3 nucleotides read TGTGCCAGCAGCATAAGCGGGAGAAGCTACAATGAGCAGTTCTTC. It codes for CASSISGRSYNEQFF. The variable domain in full, with the rest retrieved from reference TRBV5-8 and TRBJ2-1, is EAGVTQSPTHLIKTRGQQATLRCSPISGHTSVYWYQQALGLGLQFLLWYDEGEERNRGNFPPRFSGRQFPNYSSELNVNALELEDSALYLCASSISGRSYNEQFFGPGTRLTVL.

The rearrangement links TRBV28 to TRBJ1-2; the D gene is possibly TRBD1 (6 bases). The length of the CDR3 is 14 residues. V lost 6 bases, J lost 0 bases, and 11 bases lay in between. Germline lookup yields CDR1 MDHEN and CDR2 SYDVKM. The CDR3 nucleotides are TGTGCCAGCAGCGCAGGGGCCGCTAACTATGGCTACACCTTC. As protein: CASSAGAANYGYTF.

The chain is built from TRBV11-3 and TRBJ2-7; the D gene is possibly TRBD2 (5 bases). From germline, CDR1 is SGHNT and CDR2 YENEEA. Trimming removed 0 bases from V and 4 bases from J, with 10 bases in between. CDR3 length equals 14 residues. CDR3 bases: TGTGCCAGCAGCTTAGAGGGAGATCGGTACGAGCAGTACTTC. Protein product: CASSLEGDRYEQYF.

The table lists this clone with a count of one. This sequence joins TRBV4-1 and TRBJ1-6, with D possibly matching TRBD1 (6 bases). V was cut by 1 base and J by 9 bases, with 13 bases left in between. CDR1 MGHRA and CDR2 YSYEKL come from the germline V gene. CDR3 size: 15 residues. The CDR3 loop reads CASSQAELDSSPLHF. The CDR3 DNA reads TGCGCCAGCAGCCAAGCCGAACTGGACAGTTCACCCCTCCACTTT.

The chain combines TRBV19 with TRBJ2-1; TRBD1 might be the D (5 bases). The CDR3 is 14 amino acids. Germline assignment: CDR1 LNHDA and CDR2 SQIVND (reference sequence). V was pared by 6 bases and J by 6 bases, with 15 bases between. The DNA for the CDR3 is TGTGCCAGTAGCCCCCAAGGGGCAAGCAATGAGCAGTTCTTC. It specifies CASSPQGASNEQFF. Full variable domain (remainder filled in from reference TRBV19 and TRBJ2-1): DGGITQSPKYLFRKEGQNVTLSCEQNLNHDAMYWYRQDPGQGLRLIYYSQIVNDFQKGDIAEGYSVSREKKESFPLTVTSAQKNPTAFYLCASSPQGASNEQFFGPGTRLTVL.

This chain joins TRBV10-3 and TRBJ2-1; TRBD2 matches at 8 bases. Trimming removed 5 bases from V and 3 bases from J; junction bases left unmatched: 9. Germline V gives CDR1 ENHRY, CDR2 SYGVKD. CDR3 length: 16 amino acids. CDR3 nucleotide sequence: TGTGCCATCAGTTTCGCCCCCGGGGGGGTCTACAATGAGCAGTTCTTC. Translation: CAISFAPGGVYNEQFF.

V gene TRBV19 combines with J gene TRBJ2-5, with TRBD1 matching over 7 bases. Germline lookup yields CDR1 LNHDA and CDR2 SQIVND (reference sequence). V trimming: 10 bases; J trimming: 4 bases; junction bases outside the gene matches: 9. The CDR3 is 13 amino acids. The CDR3 bases are TGTGCCACCGGGACAGTTAAGGGAGAGACCCAGTACTTC. Translated, it gives CATGTVKGETQYF.

The CDR3 loop reads CASSLGANGNTIYF. The CDR3 DNA reads TGCGCCAGCAGCTTGGGGGCTAATGGAAACACCATATATTTT. The chain has TRBV5-1 and TRBJ1-3; D uncertain. The CDR3 extends over 14 amino acids. Germline CDR1 reads SGHRS; CDR2 reads YFSETQ. Trimming left V 0 bases short and J 3 bases short, with 7 bases between.

The chain couples TRBV7-2 to TRBJ2-6, with 9 bases fitting TRBD1. The V and J ends lost 2 bases and 4 bases, in that order; junction bases with no gene match: 6. The CDR3 spans 17 residues. Germline V CDR1 and CDR2: SGHTA, FQGNSA. CDR3 region: CASSLTGGDPGANVLTF. The CDR3 DNA follows: TGTGCCAGCAGCTTAACAGGGGGCGACCCAGGGGCCAACGTCCTGACTTTC.

CDR3: CAIRGLAGEYEQFF. Here the CDR3 DNA reads TGTGCCATCAGGGGACTAGCGGGAGAGTATGAGCAGTTCTTC. V gene TRBV10-3 combines with J gene TRBJ2-1, with 14 bases lining up with TRBD2. Trimming took 6 bases from V and 8 from J; bases not matched to a gene: 3. This CDR3 has 14 amino acids. Germline CDR1 is ENHRY and CDR2 is SYGVKD.